Listed below are T cell receptor beta chains from one sample, sequenced in a study of long-term antiretroviral therapy in people with HIV. Produced via immunoSEQ multiplex PCR; TCRdb's table is partial and in-frame only. The data contain approximately 35,000 clones, about 76% of them singletons. The starting material was unsorted PBMCs, obtained 1.9 years after starting antiretroviral therapy. Every receptor here comes from a man aged 18 to 35 with HIV. Each CDR3 is given with its conserved first and last residue. The order of the fields is V gene, clone size, D gene, J gene, CDR3 protein, CDR3 DNA. A D gene is named only where the DNA matches it firmly. Clone size is stated in some rows and not others, as once, few, many or a class when expanded.

TRBV7-6	-	-	TRBJ1-1	CASSLAGAMNTEAFF	TGTGCCAGCAGCTTAGCAGGGGCGATGAACACTGAAGCTTTCTTT
TRBV7-9	-	-	TRBJ2-5	CASSESAGGIGETQYF	TGTGCCAGCAGTGAATCGGCAGGCGGTATAGGAGAGACCCAGTACTTC
TRBV27	-	-	TRBJ2-7	CASSSSSYEQYF	TGTGCCAGCAGTTCCTCAAGCTACGAGCAGTACTTC
TRBV7-9	few	-	TRBJ1-3	CASNGQGTSGNTIYF	TGTGCCAGCAACGGCCAGGGGACTTCTGGAAACACCATATATTTT
TRBV2	-	-	TRBJ2-5	CASSAAGETQYF	TGTGCCAGCAGCGCGGCGGGGGAGACCCAGTACTTC
TRBV6-1	-	-	TRBJ1-2	CASTRSGLGYTF	TGTGCCAGCACTCGTTCAGGGCTTGGCTACACCTTC
TRBV7-6	-	-	TRBJ1-4	CASSSGHQPFSEKLFF	TGTGCCAGCAGCTCGGGACACCAGCCTTTTAGTGAAAAACTGTTTTTT
TRBV20-1	-	-	TRBJ2-5	CSAEGGETQYF	TGCAGTGCAGAGGGGGGCGAGACCCAGTACTTC
TRBV29-1	-	-	TRBJ2-7	CSVRGGRTYEQYF	TGCAGCGTGAGGGGGGGTAGGACCTACGAGCAGTACTTC
TRBV28	-	-	TRBJ1-4	CAKPGPGGEKLFF	TGTGCCAAGCCGGGACCGGGAGGAGAAAAACTGTTTTTT
TRBV5-6	-	-	TRBJ1-1	CASSSDVNTEAFF	TGTGCCAGCAGCTCGGACGTGAACACTGAAGCTTTCTTT
TRBV6-1	-	-	TRBJ1-2	CASKFPDGRGGYTF	TGTGCCAGCAAGTTCCCAGACGGCCGAGGAGGCTACACCTTC
TRBV30	-	TRBD1	TRBJ1-2	CAWSLTGYDYGYTF	TGTGCCTGGAGTCTGACAGGGTATGACTATGGCTACACCTTC
TRBV7-9	-	-	TRBJ2-3	CASSTGGADTQYF	TGTGCCAGCAGCACCGGGGGCGCAGATACGCAGTATTTT
TRBV6-5	-	-	TRBJ1-5	CATRGPRSDQPQHF	TGTGCCACGAGGGGACCTCGGTCGGATCAGCCCCAGCATTTT
TRBV11-2	-	-	TRBJ1-2	CASSLGVSPGLTGYTF	TGTGCCAGCAGCTTAGGAGTTTCCCCGGGACTCACTGGCTACACCTTC
TRBV28	-	-	TRBJ2-7	CASNTVLYEQYF	TGTGCCAGCAACACCGTCCTATACGAGCAGTACTTC
TRBV6-5	-	-	TRBJ1-4	CASSPRANEKLFF	TGTGCCAGCAGTCCTCGGGCTAATGAAAAACTGTTTTTT
TRBV6-5	-	-	TRBJ1-2	CASSYGETNYGYTF	TGTGCCAGCAGTTACGGGGAGACTAACTATGGCTACACCTTC
TRBV9	-	-	TRBJ1-5	CASIKQPQHF	TGTGCCAGCATCAAACAGCCCCAGCATTTT
TRBV5-1	-	-	TRBJ2-3	CASSLGDFTDTQYF	TGCGCCAGCAGCTTGGGGGACTTTACAGATACGCAGTATTTT
TRBV11-1	-	-	TRBJ1-1	CASSFGEPEAFF	TGTGCCAGCAGCTTTGGGGAGCCTGAAGCTTTCTTT
TRBV7-6	once	-	TRBJ1-4	CASSSRQDDEKLFF	TGTGCCAGCAGCTCCCGACAGGATGATGAAAAACTGTTTTTT
TRBV2	-	TRBD1	TRBJ1-2	CASSPRAGTGVNGYTF	TGTGCCAGCAGCCCCCGAGCCGGGACAGGGGTTAATGGCTACACCTTC
TRBV9	-	TRBD1	TRBJ2-5	CASSPWTGGWDSETQYF	TGTGCCAGCAGCCCCTGGACAGGGGGCTGGGACTCGGAGACCCAGTACTTC
TRBV15	-	-	TRBJ1-1	CATSRDMGRLNTEAFF	TGTGCCACCAGCAGAGATATGGGTCGCTTAAACACTGAAGCTTTCTTT
TRBV9	-	TRBD1	TRBJ2-1	CASSVGGQGANNEQFF	TGTGCCAGCAGCGTAGGGGGACAGGGGGCAAATAATGAGCAGTTCTTC
TRBV14	-	-	TRBJ1-2	CASSQSDAGLYGYTF	TGTGCCAGCAGCCAAAGTGACGCTGGCCTATATGGCTACACCTTC
TRBV6-4	-	-	TRBJ2-3	CASSVGDTDTQYF	TGTGCCAGCAGTGTAGGTGACACAGATACGCAGTATTTT
TRBV19	-	-	TRBJ1-5	CASSIVGYRAGQPQHF	TGTGCCAGTAGTATAGTGGGGTACAGGGCGGGCCAGCCCCAGCATTTT
TRBV6-6	-	-	TRBJ1-5	CASTHGALGNQPQHF	TGTGCCAGCACCCACGGGGCGCTGGGCAATCAGCCCCAGCATTTT
TRBV11-2	-	TRBD2	TRBJ2-1	CASSSGGPSGEQFF	TGTGCCAGCAGCTCGGGGGGGCCTTCGGGGGAGCAGTTCTTC
TRBV5-1	-	TRBD1	TRBJ2-7	CASSLAGTGGKGYEQYF	TGCGCCAGCAGCTTGGCCGGGACAGGGGGAAAGGGGTACGAGCAGTACTTC
TRBV28	-	-	TRBJ1-4	CASSSSAWEKLFF	TGTGCCAGCAGTTCCTCCGCATGGGAAAAACTGTTTTTT
TRBV18	-	TRBD1	TRBJ1-6	CASSPGQGISPLHF	TGTGCCAGCTCACCGGGACAGGGTATTTCACCCCTCCACTTT
TRBV2	-	-	TRBJ1-1	CASKGYTEAFF	TGTGCCAGCAAGGGATACACTGAAGCTTTCTTT
TRBV7-9	-	TRBD1	TRBJ1-2	CASSLTSGQTMNYGYTF	TGTGCCAGCAGCTTAACCTCGGGACAGACGATGAACTATGGCTACACCTTC
TRBV2	-	-	TRBJ2-7	CASSEGTAYEQYF	TGTGCCAGCAGTGAAGGGACAGCCTACGAGCAGTACTTC
TRBV6-1	-	TRBD1	TRBJ2-7	CASSEPGQGPYEQYF	TGTGCCAGCAGTGAACCGGGACAGGGGCCCTACGAGCAGTACTTC
TRBV5-8	few	-	TRBJ2-6	CASSRPGYSGANVLTF	TGTGCCAGCAGCCGACCGGGCTATTCTGGGGCCAACGTCCTGACTTTC
TRBV6-1	-	-	TRBJ2-5	CASSEPFQAKEETQYF	TGTGCCAGCAGTGAACCGTTTCAGGCCAAAGAAGAGACCCAGTACTTC
TRBV2	-	-	TRBJ2-6	CASSERGSGANVLTF	TGTGCCAGCAGTGAACGGGGCTCTGGGGCCAACGTCCTGACTTTC
TRBV10-3	-	-	TRBJ2-1	CAISESLEQFF	TGTGCCATCAGTGAGTCTCTGGAGCAGTTCTTC
TRBV27	-	TRBD2	TRBJ2-3	CASARGGGDTQYF	TGTGCCAGCGCTCGGGGGGGCGGAGATACGCAGTATTTT
TRBV5-4	-	TRBD2	TRBJ2-7	CASSQVQRGSSYEQYF	TGTGCCAGCAGCCAAGTCCAGCGGGGGTCTTCCTACGAGCAGTACTTC